This T cell receptor (beta chain) was sequenced for a study of blood T cell repertoires in COVID-19. V gave up 4 bases and J gave up 1 base, with 20 bases separating them. CDR1 and CDR2 (germline): SGHNT, YYREEE (reference sequence). The CDR3 has 17 residues. TCRdb's copy holds only in-frame clones and misses some; the assay was immunoSEQ multiplex PCR. The sample records fewer than 450,000 clones, more than 75% being singletons. The clonotype was recovered from a woman aged 25 to 39 who had recovered from COVID-19. The chain links TRBV5-4 to TRBJ1-1, with D tentatively TRBD1 (6 bases). Specimen: PBMCs or T cells enriched from blood (not recorded which). The CDR3 protein is CASSRGIKGPENTEAFF. The CDR3 DNA follows: TGTGCCAGCAGCAGGGGGATTAAGGGCCCCGAGAACACTGAAGCTTTCTTT.